These 15 T cell receptor beta chains originate from one sample sequenced in a study of blood T cell repertoires in COVID-19. TCRdb's table, derived via immunoSEQ multiplex PCR, lists solely in-frame clones and lacks some. The table has about 400,000 clones, nearly 90% seen once. The sample comprised PBMCs or T cells enriched from blood (not recorded which). These receptors all stem from a woman aged 25 to 45 who had recovered from COVID-19.

The chain has TRBV7-9 and TRBJ1-1, with 7 bases matching TRBD1. CDR3 length: 15 residues. The trim removed 7 bases at V and 1 base at J, leaving 9 bases unmatched. Germline V lookup: CDR1 SEHNR, CDR2 FQNEAQ (reference sequence). CDR3 coding DNA: TGTGCCAGCACCATGACAGGGATCTCGAACACTGAAGCTTTCTTT. Amino acid sequence: CASTMTGISNTEAFF.

V and J are TRBV7-3 and TRBJ1-1, with D unclear. V lost 3 bases, J lost 7 bases, and 12 bases lay in between. There are 13 residues in the CDR3. Germline lookup yields CDR1 SGHTA and CDR2 FQGTGA. The DNA for the CDR3 is TGTGCCAGCAGCTTTATAGGGAGTGATGAAGCTTTCTTT. This codes for CASSFIGSDEAFF.

V usage is TRBV5-4 and J usage is TRBJ1-5; D remains unclear. The CDR3 contains 14 residues. Germline CDR1 and CDR2: SGHNT and YYREEE (reference sequence). Trimming removed 0 bases at V and 3 bases at J, with 7 bases between. This CDR3 is CASSLDSHNQPQHF. DNA for the CDR3: TGTGCCAGCAGCTTGGACAGTCACAATCAGCCCCAGCATTTT.

The chain employs TRBV9 and TRBJ2-6; 7 nucleotides line up with TRBD2. The length of the CDR3 is 22 residues. The germline gives CDR1 SGDLS, CDR2 YYNGEE. V trimming: 1 base; J trimming: 2 bases; junction bases outside the gene matches: 21. The CDR3 region is CASSVPSGDHGQLFAGANVLTF. The CDR3 nucleotides are TGTGCCAGCAGCGTACCGAGCGGGGATCACGGGCAGCTCTTTGCTGGGGCCAACGTCCTGACTTTC.

The chain recombines TRBV3-1 (or the pseudogene TRBV3-2) with TRBJ2-7; TRBD1 or TRBD2 may be the D gene (7 bases each). The CDR3 covers 14 residues. CDR1 LGHDT and CDR2 YNNKEL come from the germline V gene (reference sequence). Trimming stripped 7 bases from V and 0 bases from J, with 13 bases between. The CDR3 DNA sequence: TGTGCCAGCACCCAGGGGGGGAGCTCCTACGAGCAGTACTTC. Encoded protein: CASTQGGSSYEQYF.

The rearrangement links TRBV24-1 to TRBJ2-5; D not certain. CDR3 size: 15 residues. CDR1 is KGHDR, CDR2 SFDVKD, per germline. Trimming removed 4 bases at V and 5 bases at J, with 16 bases between. The CDR3 sequence is CATSDRNPGMETQYF. The CDR3 region has the DNA TGTGCCACCAGTGACCGCAACCCCGGTATGGAGACCCAGTACTTC.

The J gene is TRBJ1-1, the V gene TRBV7-2, with TRBD1 as a possible D gene (5 bases). The germline V gene encodes CDR1 SGHTA and CDR2 FQGNSA. CDR3 size: 13 residues. V lost 4 bases and J lost 1, with 7 bases in between. CDR3 sequence (DNA): TGTGCCAGCAGCTCACAGGCGAACACTGAAGCTTTCTTT. Residues: CASSSQANTEAFF.

This chain links TRBV30 with TRBJ1-3; 8 bases line up with TRBD1. Germline trimming cut 5 bases from V and 0 bases from J; bases unmatched to any gene: 6. This CDR3 contains 15 residues. Germline CDR1 GTSNPN, CDR2 SVGIG (reference sequence). The CDR3 loop reads CAWARTGGSGNTIYF. CDR3 sequence (DNA): TGTGCCTGGGCCCGCACAGGGGGCTCTGGAAACACCATATATTTT.

The chain links TRBV30 to TRBJ1-5; D may be TRBD1 (6 bases). This CDR3 has 16 amino acids. The ends were cut back, 1 base at V and 4 bases at J, with 17 bases in the middle. CDR1 is GTSNPN, CDR2 SVGIG, per germline (reference sequence). Here the CDR3 reads CAWSGAGTTNNQPQHF. CDR3 bases: TGTGCCTGGAGTGGGGCCGGGACAACTAATAATCAGCCCCAGCATTTT.

This chain connects TRBV19 to TRBJ2-2, with TRBD1 matching over 9 bases. Germline CDR1 reads LNHDA; CDR2 reads SQIVND (reference sequence). The CDR3 has 17 residues. J was trimmed by 4 bases and V by 6 bases; bases with no gene match: 12. The DNA for the CDR3 is TGTGCCAGTAGGGTATCCCCGGGACAGGGATTCACCGGGGAGCTGTTTTTT. It is translated as CASRVSPGQGFTGELFF.

The chain's CDR3 is CASSTTENSYEQYF. The CDR3 DNA sequence: TGCGCCAGCAGCACGACAGAGAACTCCTACGAGCAGTACTTC. This chain uses TRBV4-1 with TRBJ2-7; weak D call: TRBD1 (5 bases). V was shortened by 5 bases and J by 0 bases, with 11 bases between the two germline ends. The CDR3 runs to 14 residues. Germline values: CDR1 MGHRA, CDR2 YSYEKL.

This chain connects TRBV6-5 to TRBJ1-2, with 8 bases matching TRBD1. The CDR3 has 15 residues. Germline CDR1 is MNHEY and CDR2 is SVGAGI. V lost 4 bases, J lost 3 bases, and 7 bases stayed unmatched. DNA for the CDR3: TGTGCCAGCAGTTTACGGACAGGGTATTACTATGGCTACACCTTC. Residues: CASSLRTGYYYGYTF.

The rearrangement links TRBV19 to TRBJ1-1; weak D call: TRBD1 (6 bases). CDR1 LNHDA and CDR2 SQIVND come from the germline V gene (reference sequence). CDR3 size: 16 residues. V was trimmed by 5 bases and J by 4 bases, leaving 20 bases between them. The CDR3 nucleotides read TGTGCCAGTAGTGCGTGGGACATCAAGGGTTTCACTGAAGCTTTCTTT. Amino acids: CASSAWDIKGFTEAFF.

V and J are TRBV15 and TRBJ2-4, with D tentatively TRBD1 (5 bases). The CDR3 runs to 16 residues. V was cut by 1 base and J by 0 bases, with 10 bases left in between. The germline V gene encodes CDR1 LNHNV and CDR2 YYDKDF (reference sequence). The CDR3 DNA follows: TGTGCCACCAGCAGAGCCGTAGGGGTAGCCAAAAACATTCAGTACTTC. Its protein product is CATSRAVGVAKNIQYF. Together with reference TRBV15 and TRBJ2-4, the CDR3 gives the full variable domain: DAMVIQNPRYQVTQFGKPVTLSCSQTLNHNVMYWYQQKSSQAPKLLFHYYDKDFNNEADTPDNFQSRRPNTSFCFLDIRSPGLGDTAMYLCATSRAVGVAKNIQYFGAGTRLSVL.

J is TRBJ1-1 and V is TRBV6-4; 7 bases match TRBD1. The CDR3 runs 14 residues. Germline lookup yields CDR1 MRHNA and CDR2 SNTAGT. V lost 6 bases to trimming and J lost 2 bases; unmatched junction nucleotides: 6. DNA for the CDR3: TGTGCCAGCAGAAACAGGGGCCTAAACACTGAAGCTTTCTTT. Amino acid sequence: CASRNRGLNTEAFF.